This TCR beta chain was identified during a study of shared clonotypes between healthy human individuals. This clone showed up many times. Distinct nucleotide sequences in the sample also encode this CDR3. TCRdb keeps only in-frame clones here, not all; method: immunoSEQ multiplex PCR. The sample has about 990,000 clones; 75% to 80% are singletons. Germline loops: CDR1 GTSNPN, CDR2 SVGIG (reference sequence). The CDR3 is 11 residues long. V shed 0 bases and J shed 7 bases, with 3 bases lying between them. Material for sequencing was memory CD4+ T cells from PBMCs. Subset: CD45RA-negative fraction. The rearrangement joins TRBV30 to TRBJ2-2; D is undetermined. This receptor was taken from a man between 18 and 35 years old in good health. Some clones in this sample may be carry-over from other donors' samples. CDR3 in DNA: TGTGCCTGGAGTGTAGGCGGGGAGCTGTTTTTT. Amino acid sequence: CAWSVGGELFF. Looking up the rest from reference TRBV30 and TRBJ2-2 gives the full variable domain: SQTIHQWPATLVQPVGSPLSLECTVEGTSNPNLYWYRQAAGRGLQLLFYSVGIGQISSEVPQNLSASRPQDRQFILSSKKLLLSDSGFYLCAWSVGGELFFGEGSRLTVL.